This T cell receptor beta chain is drawn from a study of cytomegalovirus exposure and HLA in healthy donors. The study, taken as a whole, reports: The HLA-A and HLA-B alleles of most subjects were reportedly predicted accurately from TCR beta sequences. In an earlier analysis, in under 700 donors, most V segments appeared productive either ~90% or ~30% of the time.

The PCR employed 60 Vbeta primers together with 13 Jbeta primers. Clones were sequenced by immunoSEQ multiplex PCR, and TCRdb holds only the in-frame ones, with some missing. The top ten hold roughly 8% of the sample, which has around 99,000 clones, approximately 70% seen once. Comment on this clone: The antigen is not known.

The CDR3 spans 12 residues. Germline CDR1 KGHSH, CDR2 LQKENI. V gave up 0 bases and J gave up 5 bases, with 4 bases separating them. The TCR comes from a man in his forties in good health and CMV-seronegative. Material for sequencing was PBMCs. The rearrangement links TRBV18 to TRBJ2-5; D not resolved. CDR3 loop: CASSPPSETQYF. The CDR3 DNA follows: TGTGCCAGCTCACCACCTTCGGAGACCCAGTACTTC. The entire variable domain, with the rest obtained from reference TRBV18 and TRBJ2-5, is as follows: NAGVMQNPRHLVRRRGQEARLRCSPMKGHSHVYWYRQLPEEGLKFMVYLQKENIIDESGMPKERFSAEFPKEGPSILRIQQVVRGDSAAYFCASSPPSETQYFGPGTRLLVL.